This TCR beta chain is drawn from a study of OX40 agonist ivuxolimab in advanced cancers. This CDR3 has 17 residues. Germline V lookup: CDR1 SGHAT, CDR2 FQNNGV. Trimming took off 1 base at V and 4 bases at J, with 19 bases between the two ends. Whole-study results and caveats: Among T cells, CD8+ cells averaged more expanded clones than CD4+ cells. Clones of CD4+ and CD8+ blood T cells grew by week 6 at doses of 0.1 to 3.0 mg/kg.

This clone was found once. Antigen unknown. Sequenced by immunoSEQ multiplex PCR; TCRdb stores in-frame clones only, minus some. The data contain approximately 32,000 clones, over 85% of them seen just once; the ten biggest clones take up around 9.8%. The V and J genes are TRBV11-2 and TRBJ1-1, with D uncertain. The clonotype comes from an adult with an advanced solid tumor such as melanoma, head and neck, liver or kidney cancer. This sample comprised CD4+ or CD8+ T cells sorted from blood, obtained in a trial of the OX40 agonist ivuxolimab. DNA for the CDR3: TGTGCCAGCAGCTTAGCTACTTGGTGGGAAGGAAGCACTGAAGCTTTCTTT. It encodes CASSLATWWEGSTEAFF.